This T cell receptor (beta chain) was recovered during a study of Ad26.COV2.S vaccination and SARS-CoV-2 variants. Germline assignment: CDR1 SNHLY and CDR2 FYNNEI. V lost 6 bases to trimming and J lost 6 bases, with 14 bases between them. CDR3 length equals 14 residues. This clone was found a few times. Here immunoSEQ multiplex PCR was the method, and the copy in TCRdb shows in-frame clones only, minus some. The repertoire holds about 380,000 clones, with about 80% as singletons. Treatment here: some 20 received Ad26.COV2.S at low or high dose, single or two shots; several received placebo; per-sample allocation not given. The study sampled participants on day 63 after the first vaccine or placebo injection. An Ad26 vector was used to express Wuhan-strain SARS-CoV-2 spike as the vaccine.

Specimen: peripheral blood, collected in a trial of Ad26.COV2.S vaccine versus placebo. This rearrangement joins TRBV2 to TRBJ2-2; D uncertain. This clonotype originated in a person between 18 and 65 years old who received the Ad26.COV2.S COVID-19 vaccine or a placebo. This CDR3 reads CASSLIDGAGELFF. CDR3 nucleotide sequence: TGTGCCAGCAGCCTAATCGATGGGGCCGGGGAGCTGTTTTTT.